This T cell receptor beta chain was sequenced during a study of blood T cell repertoires in COVID-19. About the research overall: From T cells, B-cell-depleted T cells, or PBMCs came the material, which was cDNA or gDNA.

Here immunoSEQ multiplex PCR was the method, and the copy in TCRdb shows in-frame clones only, minus some. The sample shows around 450,000 clones, roughly 90% of them seen only once. This clone has a single count. V was trimmed by 2 bases and J by 6 bases, leaving 15 bases between them. Germline CDR1 and CDR2: GTSNPN and SVGIG (reference sequence). This CDR3 region has 14 residues. The receptor's source is a woman aged 25 to 39 with acute or convalescent COVID-19. Sequenced input: peripheral blood. The rearrangement links TRBV30 to TRBJ2-3; weak D call: TRBD1 (6 bases). The CDR3: CAWSPGQTVDTQYF. DNA for the CDR3: TGTGCCTGGAGTCCTGGACAGACGGTGGATACGCAGTATTTT. Based on the CDR3 plus reference TRBV30 and TRBJ2-3, the full variable domain is SQTIHQWPATLVQPVGSPLSLECTVEGTSNPNLYWYRQAAGRGLQLLFYSVGIGQISSEVPQNLSASRPQDRQFILSSKKLLLSDSGFYLCAWSPGQTVDTQYFGPGTRLTVL.